Listed below are T cell receptor beta chains from one sample, sequenced in a study of regulatory T cells in long-lasting Graves disease. TCRdb analysed the multiplex PCR reads with MiXCR anew, one entry per CDR3 protein. Of 400,000 to 500,000 distinct CDR3 sequences listed, about a sixth are singletons. These data are also associated with another study on T cells in Graves' hyperthyroidism and ophthalmopathy.

The input for sequencing was peripheral blood mononuclear cells (PBMCs), taken at new diagnosis, from a patient treated with antithyroid drugs. Receptors were obtained from a woman younger than 35 with Graves disease. The CDR3 runs from the conserved cysteine through the conserved F or W. Each record gives: J gene, V gene, CDR3 protein.

j_gene: TRBJ2-1; v_gene: TRBV11-3; CDR3aa: CASSLDGTSGSRSYNEQFF
j_gene: TRBJ1-1; v_gene: TRBV7-6; CDR3aa: CASSLAQGMSTTEAFF
j_gene: TRBJ1-2; v_gene: TRBV12-3/TRBV12-4; CDR3aa: CASREGGQNDGYTF
j_gene: TRBJ2-2; v_gene: TRBV11-2; CDR3aa: CASEPYGDTTTGELFF
j_gene: TRBJ1-1; v_gene: TRBV5-1; CDR3aa: CASSLGGGTEAFF
j_gene: TRBJ1-2; v_gene: TRBV2; CDR3aa: CASSEQGANYGYTF
j_gene: TRBJ2-1; v_gene: TRBV12-3/TRBV12-4; CDR3aa: CASAGGTYNEQFF
j_gene: TRBJ2-7; v_gene: TRBV2; CDR3aa: CASSGLAGPYEQYF
j_gene: TRBJ1-2; v_gene: TRBV20-1; CDR3aa: CSARDLSAVYGYTF
j_gene: TRBJ2-2; v_gene: TRBV7-9; CDR3aa: CASRGVRTGVGELFF
j_gene: TRBJ2-3; v_gene: TRBV12-3/TRBV12-4; CDR3aa: CASSKTGHGADTQYF
j_gene: TRBJ2-7; v_gene: TRBV27; CDR3aa: CATSRGTSYEQYF
j_gene: TRBJ2-2; v_gene: TRBV27; CDR3aa: CASRDSENTGELFF
j_gene: TRBJ1-2; v_gene: TRBV7-3; CDR3aa: CASSPSGQGNYGYTF
j_gene: TRBJ2-5; v_gene: TRBV7-9; CDR3aa: CASSLGAGDLQETQYF
j_gene: TRBJ2-1; v_gene: TRBV27; CDR3aa: CASSPLPLYNEQFF
j_gene: TRBJ2-1; v_gene: TRBV9; CDR3aa: CASGWTDNEQFF
j_gene: TRBJ2-2; v_gene: TRBV19; CDR3aa: CASSPGGAGELFF
j_gene: TRBJ2-1; v_gene: TRBV5-1; CDR3aa: CASSLVASVQNEQFF
j_gene: TRBJ2-1; v_gene: TRBV7-2; CDR3aa: CASSRTPTSHFYNEQFF
j_gene: TRBJ1-1; v_gene: TRBV19; CDR3aa: CASSIQGPRYTEAFF
j_gene: TRBJ2-3; v_gene: TRBV18; CDR3aa: CASSPPNYEGTQYF
j_gene: TRBJ2-7; v_gene: TRBV7-2; CDR3aa: CASSARREGPYEQYF
j_gene: TRBJ1-1; v_gene: TRBV6-1; CDR3aa: CASRWTAANTEAFF
j_gene: TRBJ2-1; v_gene: TRBV2; CDR3aa: CASSVAGNNEQFF
j_gene: TRBJ2-5; v_gene: TRBV7-2; CDR3aa: CASTYPLRGQETQYF
j_gene: TRBJ2-7; v_gene: TRBV13; CDR3aa: CASSFRTVVYEQYF
j_gene: TRBJ2-2; v_gene: TRBV7-6; CDR3aa: CASSLDSRPGTGNTGELFF
j_gene: TRBJ2-7; v_gene: TRBV6-9; CDR3aa: CASSYFSDFPASVSYEQYF
j_gene: TRBJ2-2; v_gene: TRBV12-3/TRBV12-4; CDR3aa: CASSFVAGGTGELFF
j_gene: TRBJ2-7; v_gene: TRBV11-3; CDR3aa: CASSSGDYEQYF
j_gene: TRBJ2-2; v_gene: TRBV30; CDR3aa: CAWSVLQDTGELFF
j_gene: TRBJ2-1; v_gene: TRBV27; CDR3aa: CASSLTGRNNEQFF
j_gene: TRBJ2-7; v_gene: TRBV4-2; CDR3aa: CASSQWGLAEKYEQYF
j_gene: TRBJ2-2; v_gene: TRBV5-8; CDR3aa: CASSLYRGVAGELFF
j_gene: TRBJ2-4; v_gene: TRBV3-1; CDR3aa: CANSDTSGPHGALAKNIQYF
j_gene: TRBJ2-4; v_gene: TRBV28; CDR3aa: CASNPADAKNIQYF
j_gene: TRBJ2-5; v_gene: TRBV28; CDR3aa: CASNPIQGGETQYF
j_gene: TRBJ1-2; v_gene: TRBV10-3; CDR3aa: CAISKDFNYGYTF